These 15 T cell receptor beta chains came from one sample sequenced in a study of molecular identifiers for immune sequencing clone quantification. A single record per CDR3 protein comes from TCRdb applying MiXCR to the PCR reads. The sample contains 8,800 or so distinct CDR3 sequences, just under 20% of which appear only once. The sequenced sample consisted of naive CD8+ T cells from blood, with Jurkat cell RNA spiked in. Subset reported: FACS-sorted CD8+CD4-CCR7+CD45RA+ naive T cells. Receptor source: a human donor in good health. Some libraries in this study had Jurkat cell RNA spiked in.

This clonotype is classed as medium-sized (0.01 to 0.1%). This chain connects TRBV12-3 or TRBV12-4 to TRBJ2-2; a possible D gene is TRBD1 (7 bases). The V and J ends lost 6 bases and 5 bases respectively, with 19 bases between them. This CDR3 comprises 16 residues. Here the CDR3 reads CASSPGAGGRTGELFF. CDR3 bases: TGTGCCAGCAGCCCGGGAGCAGGGGGTCGGACCGGGGAGCTGTTTTTT.

This clonotype is labeled medium-sized (0.01 to 0.1%). J is TRBJ1-4 and V is TRBV28, with no clear D. Trimming took 4 bases from V and 0 from J, leaving 12 bases between them. The CDR3 spans 16 residues. Germline V gives CDR1 MDHEN, CDR2 SYDVKM. The CDR3 DNA reads as TGTGCCAGCAGTTCGGACGGGCCTGCAACTAATGAAAAACTGTTTTTT. It encodes CASSSDGPATNEKLFF. Combining the CDR3 with reference TRBV28 and TRBJ1-4 gives the whole variable domain DVKVTQSSRYLVKRTGEKVFLECVQDMDHENMFWYRQDPGLGLRLIYFSYDVKMKEKGDIPEGYSVSREKKERFSLILESASTNQTSMYLCASSSDGPATNEKLFFGSGTQLSVL.

The sample holds many counts of this clonotype. The CDR3 sequence is CASSIATGTVGYEQYF. The DNA for the CDR3 is TGTGCCAGTAGTATTGCAACCGGGACAGTTGGCTACGAGCAGTACTTC. The chain carries TRBV19 and TRBJ2-7, with TRBD1 matching over 7 bases. The germline V gene encodes CDR1 LNHDA and CDR2 SQIVND (reference sequence). CDR3 length equals 16 residues. V was clipped by 3 bases and J by 3 bases; unmatched bases: 11.

This clonotype is medium-sized (0.01 to 0.1%) within its sample. The chain joins TRBV7-9 to TRBJ2-2; D remains ambiguous. This CDR3 spans 13 amino acids. Germline V CDR1 and CDR2: SEHNR, FQNEAQ (reference sequence). Deletions cut 3 bases from V and 1 base from J, with 3 bases between. CDR3 nucleotides: TGTGCCAGCAGCTTCGGGAACACCGGGGAGCTGTTTTTT. Its protein is CASSFGNTGELFF.

This clonotype counts as medium-sized. In DNA, the CDR3 is TGTGCCAGCAGCCCGTGGTTGGGGGAGCAGTACTTC. Its translation: CASSPWLGEQYF. V is TRBV27 and J is TRBJ2-7; the D is unclear. This CDR3 has 12 amino acids. V gave up 6 bases and J gave up 7 bases, with 13 bases separating them. The germline gives CDR1 MNHEY, CDR2 SMNVEV (reference sequence).

By frequency in the sample, this clonotype is medium-sized. The chain is built from TRBV19 and TRBJ2-7, with 8 bases aligning to TRBD1. The V segment lost 6 bases and the J segment 2 bases; nucleotides outside the gene matches: 3. The CDR3 runs to 13 residues. Germline CDR1 and CDR2: LNHDA and SQIVND (reference sequence). The CDR3 nucleotides read TGTGCCAGTAGCCCGGGACAGGCCTACGAGCAGTACTTC. This sequence encodes CASSPGQAYEQYF.

This clonotype is labeled as medium-sized. The gene calls are TRBV13 and TRBJ1-4; D unclear. Germline assignment: CDR1 PRHDT and CDR2 FYEKMQ (reference sequence). There are 15 residues in the CDR3. Trimming took 4 bases from V and 4 from J, leaving 13 bases between them. CDR3 nucleotide sequence: TGTGCCAGCAGCTCATCGGATGATGGTAATGAAAAACTGTTTTTT. Residues: CASSSSDDGNEKLFF.

The rearrangement links TRBV6-2 or TRBV6-3 to TRBJ1-5; TRBD1 aligns across 9 bases. V was clipped by 2 bases and J by 6 bases; unmatched bases: 11. Germline-derived CDR1 and CDR2 are MNHEY and SVGEGT. The CDR3 sequence is 17 residues long. The chain's CDR3 is CASSYPGQGLYSQPQHF. The CDR3 DNA reads TGTGCCAGCAGTTACCCGGGACAGGGACTCTACAGTCAGCCCCAGCATTTT.

The table lists this clonotype with many counts. The rearrangement links TRBV7-3 to TRBJ2-7; 10 bases agree with TRBD2. This CDR3 is 15 amino acids long. Germline values: CDR1 SGHTA, CDR2 FQGTGA. V was clipped by 5 bases and J by 0 bases; unmatched bases: 4. The chain's CDR3 is CASSALAGASYEQYF. DNA for the CDR3: TGTGCCAGCAGCGCCCTAGCGGGGGCCTCCTACGAGCAGTACTTC.

The chain links TRBV6-5 to TRBJ1-1, with D possibly matching TRBD1 (6 bases). The CDR3 is made up of 14 amino acids. V was clipped by 2 bases and J by 5 bases, with 12 bases between them. Germline CDR1 MNHEY, CDR2 SVGAGI. Here the CDR3 DNA reads TGTGCCAGCAGTTACGGTACAGGGTGGACTGAAGCTTTCTTT. This translates into CASSYGTGWTEAFF.

Ten or more counts support this clonotype. This chain uses TRBV18 with TRBJ2-1; TRBD2 matches 7 bases. V lost 4 bases, J lost 6 bases, and 12 bases stayed unmatched. There are 16 residues in the CDR3. Germline CDR1 KGHSH, CDR2 LQKENI. DNA for the CDR3: TGTGCCAGCTCACTCCTCTTCCGGGAGGAGCTCAATGAGCAGTTCTTC. This sequence encodes CASSLLFREELNEQFF.

This clonotype is classed as medium-sized. The rearrangement links TRBV29-1 to TRBJ2-5; D gene ambiguous. V dropped 4 bases and J dropped 2 bases, with 11 bases sitting between them. The CDR3 is 13 amino acids. The V gene's germline CDR1 is SQVTM and CDR2 ANQGSEA. Written as DNA, the CDR3 is TGCAGCGTTGGGTTGGCATTACAAGAGACCCAGTACTTC. As protein: CSVGLALQETQYF.

Within the sample, this clonotype is medium-sized. This chain links TRBV20-1 with TRBJ2-5, with TRBD2 matching 9 bases. Germline trimming cut 5 bases from V and 4 bases from J; bases unmatched to any gene: 20. Per the germline V gene, CDR1 is DFQATT and CDR2 is SNEGSKA (reference sequence). This CDR3 has 18 amino acids. DNA of the CDR3: TGCAGTGCTTACGGGACTAGCACATTCGTTGGGAGAGGAGAGACCCAGTACTTC. Translation: CSAYGTSTFVGRGETQYF.

This clonotype is labeled medium-sized. This chain uses TRBV7-6 with TRBJ2-3; the match to TRBD2 covers 11 bases. Trimming at V came to 5 bases and at J to 5 bases, leaving 9 bases not matched to a gene. The CDR3 covers 16 residues. Germline CDR1 and CDR2: SGHVS and FNYEAQ. DNA for the CDR3: TGTGCCAGCAGCCTAAGACTAGCGGGATTGCAAGATACGCAGTATTTT. Translated, it gives CASSLRLAGLQDTQYF. The variable domain in full, with the rest retrieved from reference TRBV7-6 and TRBJ2-3, is GAGVSQSPRYKVTKRGQDVALRCDPISGHVSLYWYRQALGQGPEFLTYFNYEAQQDKSGLPNDRFSAERPEGSISTLTIQRTEQRDSAMYRCASSLRLAGLQDTQYFGPGTRLTVL.

This sequence joins TRBV5-1 and TRBJ2-5; D unclear. This CDR3 contains 14 residues. Germline-derived CDR1 and CDR2 are SGHRS and YFSETQ. V was pared by 0 bases and J by 0 bases, with 6 bases between. CDR3 in DNA: TGCGCCAGCAGCTTGGGGGTAAACCAAGAGACCCAGTACTTC. It specifies CASSLGVNQETQYF.